What follows are 29 T cell receptor beta chains derived from one specimen sequenced in a study of shared clonotypes between healthy human individuals. Produced via immunoSEQ multiplex PCR; TCRdb's table is partial and in-frame only. The table has roughly 2,000,000 clones, about 95% seen once. In the naive CD8 group, cells lacked CD45RO and were positively selected for CCR7, so terminally differentiated effector memory CD45RA+ cells were left out. The sequenced sample consisted of naive CD8+ T cells sorted from blood. The receptors were gathered from a man younger than 35 in good health.

The rearrangement joins TRBV11-2 to TRBJ1-1; D not certain. V was trimmed by 1 base and J by 6 bases, leaving 18 bases between them. This CDR3 has 16 residues. Germline CDR1 SGHAT, CDR2 FQNNGV. This CDR3 reads CASSLGVNREVAEAFF. The DNA of the CDR3 is TGTGCCAGCAGCTTAGGAGTGAATCGGGAGGTGGCTGAAGCTTTCTTT.

The gene calls are TRBV6-4 and TRBJ2-1; D may match TRBD1 or TRBD2 (5 bases each). Germline assignment: CDR1 MRHNA and CDR2 SNTAGT. The CDR3 has 15 residues. The V end was cut by 4 bases, the J end by 3 bases, with 13 bases between. The DNA for the CDR3 is TGTGCCAGCAGTGTGGGACCCGGCGGCTACAATGAGCAGTTCTTC. Its translation is CASSVGPGGYNEQFF.

CDR3 in amino acids: CASQGGGQSYEQYF. The CDR3 DNA is TGTGCCAGCCAGGGAGGGGGACAAAGCTACGAGCAGTACTTC. The rearrangement uses TRBV16 and TRBJ2-7, with D perhaps matching TRBD2 (7 bases). This CDR3 has 14 residues. From germline, CDR1 is KGHSY and CDR2 FQNENV. With 8 bases removed from V and 3 bases from J, the gap between germline ends came to 17 bases.

This chain uses TRBV6-5 with TRBJ1-1; no clear D gene. Germline CDR1 reads MNHEY; CDR2 reads SVGAGI. The length of the CDR3 is 15 residues. V shed 0 bases and J shed 3 bases, with 11 bases lying between them. CDR3 region: CASSYSKDGDTEAFF. CDR3 sequence (DNA): TGTGCCAGCAGTTACTCAAAAGATGGGGACACTGAAGCTTTCTTT.

The chain links TRBV25-1 to TRBJ1-6; D uncertain. V lost 2 bases to trimming and J lost 7 bases, with 9 bases between them. CDR3 length: 14 residues. CDR1 and CDR2 (germline): MGHDK, SYGVNS. In DNA form, the CDR3 reads TGTGCCAGCAGTGAAATTAGGTGGAATTCACCCCTCCACTTT. Protein product: CASSEIRWNSPLHF.

This chain joins TRBV10-3 and TRBJ2-5; perhaps TRBD2 as D (5 bases). CDR1 and CDR2 from the germline V gene are ENHRY and SYGVKD. The CDR3 spans 13 residues. Trimming cost V 6 bases and J 7 bases, with 15 bases left between them. CDR3 amino acids: CAISRTAEGTQYF. The CDR3 DNA reads TGTGCCATCAGCCGGACGGCAGAGGGGACCCAGTACTTC.

The chain recombines TRBV6-5 with TRBJ2-7; D is perhaps TRBD1 (7 bases). V lost 5 bases to trimming and J lost 7 bases, with 18 bases between them. This CDR3 is 14 amino acids long. Germline V gene sequence: CDR1 MNHEY, CDR2 SVGAGI. The CDR3 DNA is TGTGCCAGCAGTCCCGGACAGGAGGCGGGGGAGCAGTACTTC. Translating it yields CASSPGQEAGEQYF.

V and J are TRBV5-6 and TRBJ2-3, with 7 bases identical to TRBD2. Trimming at V came to 4 bases and at J to 4 bases, leaving 6 bases not matched to a gene. The CDR3 is 14 amino acids. Germline CDR1 SGHDT, CDR2 YYEEEE. The CDR3 protein is CASSPEAGPDTQYF. The CDR3 DNA reads as TGTGCCAGCAGCCCAGAAGCGGGGCCAGATACGCAGTATTTT.

This clone has only one observation. A much larger clone lies one base from this, so it may be a read error. The identical CDR3 is also encoded by other nucleotide sequences in the sample. The rearrangement joins TRBV27 to TRBJ2-7, with no clear D. With 6 bases removed from V and 0 bases from J, the gap between germline ends came to 3 bases. Germline CDR1 MNHEY, CDR2 SMNVEV (reference sequence). The CDR3 length is 11 residues. The CDR3 here is CASSLSYEQYF. The CDR3 DNA sequence: TGTGCCAGCAGCCTCTCCTACGAGCAGTACTTC.

This clone has only one observation. The V call is TRBV7-6, the J call TRBJ2-2; D may be TRBD1 (5 bases). The germline V and J ends were trimmed by 2 bases and 6 bases, with 10 bases remaining between them. This CDR3 comprises 14 residues. Germline loops: CDR1 SGHVS, CDR2 FNYEAQ. DNA of the CDR3: TGTGCCAGCAGCTTAAATTCAGGGTCCGGGGAGCTGTTTTTT. Translated, it gives CASSLNSGSGELFF. Together with reference TRBV7-6 and TRBJ2-2, the CDR3 gives the full variable domain: GAGVSQSPRYKVTKRGQDVALRCDPISGHVSLYWYRQALGQGPEFLTYFNYEAQQDKSGLPNDRFSAERPEGSISTLTIQRTEQRDSAMYRCASSLNSGSGELFFGEGSRLTVL.

The chain employs TRBV27 and TRBJ1-6; 10 bases fit TRBD1. From germline, CDR1 is MNHEY and CDR2 SMNVEV (reference sequence). This CDR3 region has 18 residues. Losses at the gene ends were 5 bases for V and 8 bases for J; bases not matched to a gene: 15. CDR3 sequence: CASSPGSGQGKGDSPLHF. Here the CDR3 DNA reads TGTGCCAGCAGTCCGGGCTCGGGACAGGGGAAAGGAGATTCACCCCTCCACTTT.

The chain employs TRBV27 and TRBJ2-7; either TRBD1 or TRBD2 may fit D (7 bases each). Germline-derived CDR1 and CDR2 are MNHEY and SMNVEV (reference sequence). V shed 0 bases and J shed 7 bases, with 19 bases lying between them. This CDR3 is built from 16 residues. The CDR3 reads CASSLSWEGAVFEQYF. CDR3 sequence (DNA): TGTGCCAGCAGTTTATCCTGGGAGGGGGCGGTTTTTGAGCAGTACTTC.

This clone was found once. This sample also contains other DNA sequences that code for the same CDR3. The chain couples TRBV4-1 to TRBJ2-7; 7 positions match TRBD2. The CDR3 is 15 residues long. J gave up 0 bases and V 4 bases, and 6 bases lay outside the gene matches. The germline gives CDR1 MGHRA, CDR2 YSYEKL. DNA for the CDR3: TGCGCCAGCAGCCCGCTTGGCGGGAGCTCCTACGAGCAGTACTTC. Protein sequence: CASSPLGGSSYEQYF.

The chain has TRBV9 and TRBJ2-5; the match to TRBD2 covers 13 bases. CDR1 is SGDLS and CDR2 is YYNGEE in the germline V gene. This CDR3 has 17 residues. The J segment lost 2 bases and the V segment lost 4 bases, leaving 8 bases of the junction unmatched. CDR3 region: CASSSGTSGMGQETQYF. Here the CDR3 DNA reads TGTGCCAGCAGCTCCGGGACTAGCGGGATGGGGCAAGAGACCCAGTACTTC.

The V gene is TRBV6-5, the J gene TRBJ2-7; TRBD2 agrees at 8 bases. The CDR3 spans 15 residues. V gave up 2 bases and J gave up 3 bases; unmatched junction bases: 6. The germline gives CDR1 MNHEY, CDR2 SVGAGI. The CDR3 nucleotides are TGTGCCAGCAGTTACAAAGTAAGCGGGGGCTACGAGCAGTACTTC. Amino acids: CASSYKVSGGYEQYF.

The chain employs TRBV27 and TRBJ1-2, with D hard to call. Germline CDR1 reads MNHEY; CDR2 reads SMNVEV (reference sequence). CDR3 length equals 13 residues. V was cut by 4 bases and J by 4 bases, with 10 bases left in between. The CDR3 region is CASSSSGFYGYTF. The DNA for the CDR3 is TGTGCCAGCAGTTCCTCAGGCTTCTATGGCTACACCTTC.

A remark on this clone: The same CDR3 arises from other DNA sequences in this sample as well. The chain couples TRBV27 to TRBJ2-3; either TRBD1 or TRBD2 may supply D (5 bases each). The V gene lost 3 bases and the J gene lost 0 bases, with 7 bases spanning the gap. Germline V gene sequence: CDR1 MNHEY, CDR2 SMNVEV (reference sequence). CDR3 size: 14 residues. CDR3 sequence reads: CASSFRESTDTQYF. DNA for the CDR3: TGTGCCAGCAGTTTCAGGGAGAGCACAGATACGCAGTATTTT.

The genes are TRBV9 and TRBJ2-3; D uncertain. The V gene lost 4 bases and the J gene lost 5 bases, with 17 bases spanning the gap. This CDR3 contains 15 residues. Germline-derived CDR1 and CDR2 are SGDLS and YYNGEE. The CDR3 nucleotides read TGTGCCAGCAGCTTCTCAGCCTTAGCCGGAGATACGCAGTATTTT. This sequence encodes CASSFSALAGDTQYF.

This sequence joins TRBV4-1 and TRBJ2-7; 9 positions match TRBD1. Trimming cost V 1 base and J 5 bases; bases outside gene matches: 6. This CDR3 has 15 amino acids. Germline lookup yields CDR1 MGHRA and CDR2 YSYEKL. As DNA, the CDR3 is TGCGCCAGCAGCCAAGTACAGGGGGCTAACCACGAGCAGTACTTC. This gives the protein CASSQVQGANHEQYF.

J is TRBJ1-2 and V is TRBV27, with D possibly TRBD1 on 5 matching bases. With 6 bases removed from V and 5 bases from J, the gap between germline ends came to 19 bases. CDR1 MNHEY and CDR2 SMNVEV come from the germline V gene (reference sequence). The CDR3 is made up of 15 amino acids. CDR3 sequence (DNA): TGTGCCAGCAGCATGAGCGGACACACGGGGTATGGCTACACCTTC. The encoded protein is CASSMSGHTGYGYTF.

J is TRBJ2-3 and V is TRBV4-1; D tentatively reads TRBD1 or TRBD2 (6 bases each). CDR1 is MGHRA and CDR2 is YSYEKL in the germline V gene. Trimming removed 8 bases from V and 2 bases from J, with 11 bases in between. There are 13 residues in the CDR3. CDR3 region: CASQGGTTDTQYF. The CDR3, as DNA: TGCGCCAGCCAAGGGGGGACCACAGATACGCAGTATTTT.

The rearrangement links TRBV7-9 to TRBJ2-7; 7 bases match TRBD1. The germline V gene has CDR1 SEHNR and CDR2 FQNEAQ (reference sequence). The CDR3 is made up of 13 amino acids. The V gene end was trimmed by 5 bases and the J gene end by 5 bases; junction bases not matched to a gene: 6. CDR3 in amino acids: CASSATGVHEQYF. The CDR3, as DNA: TGTGCCAGCAGCGCTACAGGGGTCCACGAGCAGTACTTC. The whole variable domain, remainder taken from reference TRBV7-9 and TRBJ2-7, is DTGVSQNPRHKITKRGQNVTFRCDPISEHNRLYWYRQTLGQGPEFLTYFQNEAQLEKSRLLSDRFSAERPKGSFSTLEIQRTEQGDSAMYLCASSATGVHEQYFGPGTRLTVT.

The gene calls are TRBV2 and TRBJ1-6, with TRBD1 identical over 8 bases. Germline values: CDR1 SNHLY, CDR2 FYNNEI. CDR3 length: 18 residues. V lost 0 bases, J lost 2 bases, and 6 bases stayed unmatched. DNA of the CDR3: TGTGCCAGCAGTGAAGCACGGCAGGGGGCACCCTATAATTCACCCCTCCACTTT. It encodes CASSEARQGAPYNSPLHF.

This clone has just one count. The CDR3 spells CASSALLTGGPDTQYF. The CDR3 bases are TGTGCCAGCAGCGCGCTTTTGACCGGGGGGCCAGATACGCAGTATTTT. The chain has TRBV27 and TRBJ2-3, with D maybe TRBD2 (7 bases). Between the trimmed V and J ends, which lost 6 bases and 4 bases, there was a span of 20 bases. Germline V gives CDR1 MNHEY, CDR2 SMNVEV (reference sequence). The CDR3 is made up of 16 amino acids.

For the CDR3, the DNA is TGCGCCAGCAGCCAAGATGTACTAGCAGATACGCAGTATTTT. This translates into CASSQDVLADTQYF. This chain joins TRBV4-1 and TRBJ2-3; possible D gene TRBD2, 5 bases. From germline, CDR1 is MGHRA and CDR2 YSYEKL. The CDR3 is 14 amino acids. V was cut by 0 bases and J by 4 bases, with 8 bases left in between.

The chain combines TRBV7-9 with TRBJ2-7, with TRBD1 identical over 9 bases. Per germline, CDR1 SEHNR and CDR2 FQNEAQ (reference sequence). The CDR3 length is 18 residues. J was trimmed by 0 bases and V by 6 bases; bases with no gene match: 15. The CDR3 bases are TGTGCCAGCAGACTTCCGGGACAGGGATTCATGTTCTCCTACGAGCAGTACTTC. It encodes CASRLPGQGFMFSYEQYF. The whole variable domain, remainder taken from reference TRBV7-9 and TRBJ2-7, is DTGVSQNPRHKITKRGQNVTFRCDPISEHNRLYWYRQTLGQGPEFLTYFQNEAQLEKSRLLSDRFSAERPKGSFSTLEIQRTEQGDSAMYLCASRLPGQGFMFSYEQYFGPGTRLTVT.

J is TRBJ2-3 and V is TRBV7-6; TRBD2 aligns across 9 bases. Germline trimming cut 5 bases from V and 5 bases from J; bases unmatched to any gene: 8. Looked up from germline, CDR1 is SGHVS and CDR2 is FNYEAQ. This CDR3 spans 15 amino acids. The CDR3 DNA reads TGTGCCAGCAGCCCTGCGGGAGGGAGTTTAGATACGCAGTATTTT. This gives the protein CASSPAGGSLDTQYF.

The CDR3 nucleotides are TGTGCCAGTAGTAAAAGGGCCTCAAAGGGATACGAGCAGTACTTC. Protein product: CASSKRASKGYEQYF. This chain links TRBV19 with TRBJ2-7; no definite D call. CDR1 and CDR2 from the germline V gene are LNHDA and SQIVND (reference sequence). The CDR3 loop spans 15 amino acids. V was shortened by 4 bases and J by 4 bases, with 17 bases between the two germline ends.

V gene TRBV19 combines with J gene TRBJ1-1; D might be TRBD1 (5 bases). Germline V gene data show CDR1 as LNHDA and CDR2 as SQIVND (reference sequence). This CDR3 comprises 16 residues. The V and J ends lost 0 bases and 3 bases respectively, with 14 bases between them. The CDR3 region has the DNA TGTGCCAGTAGTATAGATGGGCGGGACCCAGACACTGAAGCTTTCTTT. This gives the protein CASSIDGRDPDTEAFF.